This T cell receptor (beta chain) is drawn from a study of control samples from healthy donors and cancer patients. CDR3 length equals 15 residues. CDR1 is MNHEY, CDR2 SMNVEV, per germline (reference sequence). V lost 6 bases and J 2 bases, leaving 14 bases between the germline ends. Data came from immunoSEQ multiplex PCR; TCRdb stores just in-frame clones and leaves some out. The data hold about 79,000 clones, with over 85% observed a single time. The TCR comes from a woman aged 40 to 50 with lung cancer. The V call is TRBV27, the J call TRBJ1-5; perhaps TRBD1 as D (5 bases). Sequencing input: PBMCs. CDR3 in DNA: TGTGCCAGCAGCCCCTTGTGGGGGGGCAATCAGCCCCAGCATTTT. Translated: CASSPLWGGNQPQHF.